Shown below are 29 T cell receptor beta chains from a single sample sequenced in a study of PD-1 blockade in mismatch repair-deficient tumors. Method: immunoSEQ multiplex PCR; TCRdb's copy keeps in-frame clones and lacks some. The data contain 40,000 to 60,000 clones, 77% of them singletons. Sequences were derived from PBMCs, sampled before pembrolizumab treatment. These TCRs come from an adult with mismatch repair-deficient cancer.

The V call is TRBV7-2, the J call TRBJ1-4, with TRBD1 as a possible D gene (5 bases). This CDR3 spans 15 amino acids. CDR1 is SGHTA and CDR2 is FQGNSA in the germline V gene. V was trimmed by 2 bases and J by 2 bases, leaving 9 bases between them. CDR3 in amino acids: CASSLSGGTNEKLFF. Written as DNA, the CDR3 is TGTGCCAGCAGCTTATCTGGGGGGACTAATGAAAAACTGTTTTTT.

J is TRBJ2-7 and V is TRBV29-1, with 7 bases matching TRBD1. Germline V gives CDR1 SQVTM, CDR2 ANQGSEA. The CDR3 loop spans 14 amino acids. The V and J ends lost 6 bases and 4 bases, in that order; junction bases with no gene match: 12. The CDR3 sequence is CSVRPPGTAYEQYF. The DNA for the CDR3 is TGCAGCGTGCGTCCCCCCGGGACAGCTTACGAGCAGTACTTC.

This clone showed up just once. The genes are TRBV5-1 and TRBJ1-1; 11 positions agree with TRBD1. Trimming cost V 4 bases and J 1 base; bases outside gene matches: 3. The CDR3 is 15 residues long. Germline-derived CDR1 and CDR2 are SGHRS and YFSETQ. In DNA form, the CDR3 reads TGCGCCAGCAGCAAGGACAGGGGGCGGAACACTGAAGCTTTCTTT. This gives the protein CASSKDRGRNTEAFF.

This clone was observed a single time. The V and J genes are TRBV11-1 and TRBJ2-6; no firm D call. The germline gives CDR1 SGHAT, CDR2 FQDESV (reference sequence). V was trimmed by 5 bases and J by 2 bases, leaving 7 bases between them. The CDR3 is made up of 14 amino acids. The CDR3 coding sequence is TGTGCCAGCAGCCCACAGCCTGGGGCCAACGTCCTGACTTTC. Its translation is CASSPQPGANVLTF.

The CDR3 DNA sequence: TGTGCCAGCAGCCAAGCTGGACTAGCGGGAGGCAAGGGCACCGGGGAGCTGTTTTTT. Its translation: CASSQAGLAGGKGTGELFF. The chain couples TRBV14 to TRBJ2-2; 14 bases map to TRBD2. This CDR3 region has 19 residues. V shed 1 base and J 4 bases; nucleotides not matched to a gene: 8. CDR1 and CDR2 from the germline V gene are SGHDN and FVKESK. The entire variable domain, with the rest obtained from reference TRBV14 and TRBJ2-2, is as follows: EAGVTQFPSHSVIEKGQTVTLRCDPISGHDNLYWYRRVMGKEIKFLLHFVKESKQDESGMPNNRFLAERTGGTYSTLKVQPAELEDSGVYFCASSQAGLAGGKGTGELFFGEGSRLTVL.

The chain joins TRBV5-1 to TRBJ2-3; 9 positions agree with TRBD2. In germline, CDR1 is SGHRS, CDR2 YFSETQ. The CDR3 extends over 16 amino acids. Losses at the gene ends were 0 bases for V and 5 bases for J; bases not matched to a gene: 7. The CDR3 DNA reads TGCGCCAGCAGCTTGGCCTCGCGGGAGGGGCTAGATACGCAGTATTTT. Translation: CASSLASREGLDTQYF. The full variable domain, in which reference TRBV5-1 and TRBJ2-3 provide the parts outside the CDR3, is KAGVTQTPRYLIKTRGQQVTLSCSPISGHRSVSWYQQTPGQGLQFLFEYFSETQRNKGNFPGRFSGRQFSNSRSEMNVSTLELGDSALYLCASSLASREGLDTQYFGPGTRLTVL.

This chain joins TRBV6-5 and TRBJ1-2; D perhaps matches TRBD1 (5 bases). The V end lost 6 bases, the J end lost 1 base, and 15 bases lay between the germline ends. CDR1 and CDR2 from the germline V gene are MNHEY and SVGAGI. The CDR3 runs to 15 residues. This chain's CDR3 is CASRLGRQNNYGYTF. The CDR3 DNA reads TGTGCCAGCAGACTCGGGCGACAGAATAACTATGGCTACACCTTC.

The genes are TRBV30 and TRBJ2-1, with 9 bases matching TRBD2. Per germline, CDR1 GTSNPN and CDR2 SVGIG (reference sequence). J lost 4 bases, V lost 2 bases, and 3 bases had no gene match. CDR3 length: 14 amino acids. In DNA, the CDR3 is TGTGCCTGGAGTTCTCTAGCGGGGTACAATGAGCAGTTCTTC. This translates into CAWSSLAGYNEQFF.

This chain connects TRBV19 to TRBJ1-1; D not certain. This CDR3 has 12 residues. In germline, CDR1 is LNHDA, CDR2 SQIVND (reference sequence). V shed 8 bases and J shed 3 bases, with 10 bases lying between them. CDR3 DNA: TGTGCCAGTGCTACTGGGGACACTGAAGCTTTCTTT. Translation: CASATGDTEAFF. The complete variable domain, with remaining parts taken from reference TRBV19 and TRBJ1-1, reads DGGITQSPKYLFRKEGQNVTLSCEQNLNHDAMYWYRQDPGQGLRLIYYSQIVNDFQKGDIAEGYSVSREKKESFPLTVTSAQKNPTAFYLCASATGDTEAFFGQGTRLTVV.

The gene calls are TRBV11-3 and TRBJ2-7; 9 nucleotides agree with TRBD2. Trimming at V came to 1 base and at J to 4 bases, leaving 2 bases not matched to a gene. Germline-derived CDR1 and CDR2 are SGHNT and YENEEA. The CDR3 has 14 amino acids. The CDR3 region has the DNA TGTGCCAGCAGCTTAGGACTAGCGGCATACGAGCAGTACTTC. It translates to CASSLGLAAYEQYF.

The V gene is TRBV9, the J gene TRBJ2-7; TRBD1 aligns across 9 bases. Trimming at V came to 7 bases and at J to 0 bases, leaving 5 bases not matched to a gene. Germline CDR1 SGDLS, CDR2 YYNGEE. This CDR3 region has 14 residues. The CDR3: CASGTGTASYEQYF. As DNA, the CDR3 is TGTGCCAGCGGGACAGGGACGGCCTCCTACGAGCAGTACTTC.

The CDR3 bases are TGTGCCACCAGCAGCGGGGACCGACTCTACGAGCAGTACTTC. It specifies CATSSGDRLYEQYF. The rearrangement links TRBV15 to TRBJ2-7; D tentatively reads TRBD1 or TRBD2 (5 bases each). CDR1 is LNHNV, CDR2 YYDKDF, per germline (reference sequence). The CDR3 has 14 amino acids. The V end was cut by 3 bases, the J end by 3 bases, with 12 bases between.

The chain links TRBV2 to TRBJ2-7; D not resolved. From germline, CDR1 is SNHLY and CDR2 FYNNEI. This CDR3 is 11 amino acids long. Deletions cut 0 bases from V and 3 bases from J, with 0 bases between. The CDR3 loop is CASSEAYEQYF. As DNA, the CDR3 is TGTGCCAGCAGTGAAGCCTACGAGCAGTACTTC.

V is TRBV18 and J is TRBJ1-1; 8 bases are shared with TRBD1. The CDR3 is 15 amino acids. V lost 2 bases and J lost 1; bases outside the gene matches: 3. Germline V CDR1 and CDR2: KGHSH, LQKENI. The CDR3 region is CASSPGDRGNTEAFF. The CDR3 DNA follows: TGTGCCAGCTCACCAGGCGACAGGGGGAACACTGAAGCTTTCTTT.

This chain uses TRBV4-1 with TRBJ1-2, with D hard to call. Trimming pared 0 bases from V and 9 bases from J, leaving 11 bases between. Germline V lookup: CDR1 MGHRA, CDR2 YSYEKL. The CDR3 extends over 13 amino acids. The CDR3: CASSQDTLVSYTF. The CDR3 DNA reads TGCGCCAGCAGCCAAGATACGTTAGTAAGCTACACCTTC.

Of note for this clone: At one end the junction does not follow the germline gene, possibly because of a read error. CDR3 bases: TGTGCCAGCAGTGTTGGAGGAAGTAACGAGCAGTACTTC. It translates to CASSVGGSNEQYF. The chain couples TRBV5-1 to TRBJ2-7; TRBD2 is a possible D gene (5 bases). This CDR3 comprises 13 residues. Germline V CDR1 and CDR2: SGHRS, YFSETQ.

The chain is built from TRBV4-2 and TRBJ2-4; 8 bases line up with TRBD1. The germline CDR1 and CDR2 sequences are LGHNA and YNFKEQ. This CDR3 region has 16 residues. With 2 bases clipped from V and 2 bases from J, the junction kept 5 bases outside the gene matches. The CDR3 region has the DNA TGTGCCAGCAGCCAATTGCAGGGGGCGACCAAAAACATTCAGTACTTC. It encodes CASSQLQGATKNIQYF.

This chain links TRBV6-5 with TRBJ2-2, with unresolved D. The CDR3 covers 15 residues. CDR1 is MNHEY, CDR2 SVGAGI, per germline. Trimming shortened V by 1 base and J by 0 bases, and 6 bases separated the two germline ends. The DNA for the CDR3 is TGTGCCAGCAGTTACTTCACCTCGAACACCGGGGAGCTGTTTTTT. Translating it yields CASSYFTSNTGELFF.

This clone was detected a few times. The J gene is TRBJ2-7, the V gene TRBV4-3; D remains unclear. From germline, CDR1 is LGHNA and CDR2 YSLEER. This CDR3 contains 13 residues. With 0 bases removed from V and 5 bases from J, the gap between germline ends came to 8 bases. The CDR3 loop reads CASSQEGWDEQYF. The CDR3 DNA is TGCGCCAGCAGCCAAGAAGGGTGGGACGAGCAGTACTTC.

V and J are TRBV5-1 and TRBJ2-7, with 13 nucleotides matching TRBD2. The germline gives CDR1 SGHRS, CDR2 YFSETQ. The V segment lost 0 bases and the J segment 7 bases; nucleotides outside the gene matches: 7. The CDR3 contains 16 residues. CDR3 sequence reads: CASSLGTSGRTGEQYF. The CDR3 DNA is TGCGCCAGCAGCTTGGGGACTAGCGGGAGAACTGGAGAGCAGTACTTC.

The chain couples TRBV5-6 to TRBJ2-1; possibly TRBD2 for D (6 bases). This CDR3 has 15 residues. The V end was cut by 0 bases, the J end by 7 bases, with 14 bases between. From germline, CDR1 is SGHDT and CDR2 YYEEEE. Here the CDR3 DNA reads TGTGCCAGCAGCTTGGAGGAGGTAGCGGTTAATGAGCAGTTCTTC. Its protein product is CASSLEEVAVNEQFF.

V gene TRBV2 combines with J gene TRBJ2-1; no firm D call. Looked up from germline, CDR1 is SNHLY and CDR2 is FYNNEI. V dropped 10 bases and J dropped 7 bases, with 20 bases sitting between them. This CDR3 spans 14 amino acids. CDR3: CATLWNAHLNEQFF. DNA for the CDR3: TGTGCCACCTTGTGGAATGCCCATCTAAATGAGCAGTTCTTC. The variable domain in full, with the rest retrieved from reference TRBV2 and TRBJ2-1, is EPEVTQTPSHQVTQMGQEVILRCVPISNHLYFYWYRQILGQKVEFLVSFYNNEISEKSEIFDDQFSVERPDGSNFTLKIRSTKLEDSAMYFCATLWNAHLNEQFFGPGTRLTVL.

The V and J genes are TRBV5-5 and TRBJ2-7; 9 bases map to TRBD1. The CDR3 loop spans 14 amino acids. The ends lost 7 bases at V and 0 bases at J; junction bases unmatched: 5. Germline V lookup: CDR1 SGHKS, CDR2 YYEKEE (reference sequence). CDR3 loop: CASGLTGGSYEQYF. The CDR3 bases are TGTGCCAGCGGATTGACAGGGGGCTCCTACGAGCAGTACTTC.

The CDR3 sequence is CASSLKGTGGLAKNIQYF. For the CDR3, the DNA is TGTGCCAGCAGCTTAAAAGGGACAGGGGGCCTGGCCAAAAACATTCAGTACTTC. The V and J genes are TRBV7-8 and TRBJ2-4; 12 bases agree with TRBD1. Germline CDR1 and CDR2: SGHVS and FQNEAQ. V dropped 2 bases and J dropped 1; count of bases not matched to a gene: 6. CDR3 length: 18 residues.

This clone showed up just a few times. The gene calls are TRBV7-2 and TRBJ2-7; no definite D call. This CDR3 is 15 amino acids long. Germline CDR1 reads SGHTA; CDR2 reads FQGNSA. The V end lost 5 bases, the J end lost 4 bases, and 18 bases lay between the germline ends. CDR3 sequence (DNA): TGTGCCAGCAGCCCGTTCGGGCAGGCCTTATACGAGCAGTACTTC. It translates to CASSPFGQALYEQYF.

The genes are TRBV7-2 and TRBJ2-1, with TRBD2 identical over 9 bases. Germline-derived CDR1 and CDR2 are SGHTA and FQGNSA. The CDR3 runs to 15 residues. V dropped 4 bases and J dropped 6; count of bases not matched to a gene: 7. The CDR3 sequence is CASSSLAGNFNEQFF. The CDR3 DNA reads as TGTGCCAGCAGCTCGCTAGCGGGGAACTTCAATGAGCAGTTCTTC.

This chain uses TRBV12-5 with TRBJ2-2; 12 positions agree with TRBD2. This CDR3 has 23 amino acids. Trimming at V came to 0 bases and at J to 4 bases, leaving 21 bases not matched to a gene. Germline-derived CDR1 and CDR2 are LGHNT and FRNRAP. DNA of the CDR3: TGTGCTAGTGGTTTGGTACTGCGGGTAGCTCTCCTCGGGACTAGCGGGCGCACCGGGGAGCTGTTTTTT. It codes for CASGLVLRVALLGTSGRTGELFF.

V usage is TRBV19 and J usage is TRBJ2-2; no definite D call. Trimming left V 5 bases short and J 4 bases short, with 11 bases between. The CDR3 sequence is 14 residues long. Germline CDR1 and CDR2: LNHDA and SQIVND (reference sequence). CDR3 region: CASSPRQATGELFF. The CDR3 region has the DNA TGTGCCAGTAGTCCCCGACAAGCCACCGGGGAGCTGTTTTTT.

This sequence joins TRBV13 and TRBJ2-3, with D maybe TRBD2 (6 bases). This CDR3 spans 16 amino acids. The germline V and J ends were trimmed by 5 bases and 1 base, with 16 bases remaining between them. Germline-derived CDR1 and CDR2 are PRHDT and FYEKMQ (reference sequence). CDR3 nucleotides: TGTGCCAGCAGCCCCCGGCTCCAGCGGGGCACAGATACGCAGTATTTT. Encoded protein: CASSPRLQRGTDTQYF.